This TCR beta chain was profiled in a study of T cells in Graves' hyperthyroidism and ophthalmopathy. RNA transcripts served as the template for amplifying TCR beta CDR3 regions. The TCR CDR3 first-round RT-PCR relied on the HTBI primer set. MiXCR, run by TCRdb on the multiplex PCR reads, gives a single entry per CDR3 protein. The sample yields roughly 300,000 distinct CDR3 sequences, approximately 14% seen once. The sample holds a few counts of this clonotype. Its antigen remains unidentified. With a duration under 2 months, the hyperthyroidism was newly diagnosed in patients aged 18 to 65. An approximately 9.4 ml volume of fresh peripheral blood provided the PBMCs. J lost 2 bases, V lost 7 bases, and 2 bases had no gene match. CDR3 length: 13 residues. CDR1 is SGHRS, CDR2 YFSETQ, per germline. Findings of the study overall: Most clonotypes that expanded in the thyroid above 0.001 also showed up in blood.

Sample: blood. This TCR derives from a woman aged 30 to 39 with Graves' hyperthyroidism. The V and J genes are TRBV5-1 and TRBJ1-5; 8 bases are a match to TRBD1. The CDR3 sequence is CASSTGGNQPQHF. CDR3 bases: TGCGCCAGCTCGACAGGGGGCAATCAGCCCCAGCATTTT.